This T cell receptor (beta chain) was sequenced in a study of blood T cells in healthy people across ages. Donors were systemically healthy Caucasian individuals from Russia aged roughly 6 to 100 years. Findings and caveats of the study: More naive CD4+ cells and higher diversity were found in long-lived than in aged donors. Diversity estimated from one million T cells was considered an underestimate.

Sample-barcoded 5' priming and a J-beta primer mix drove a second PCR of 7 to 11 cycles. Tagging of each cDNA molecule was performed by a template-switch adaptor with 12 random nucleotides. TCRdb independently ran MiXCR on the 5' RACE reads; one entry per CDR3 protein. The table shows about 1.6 million distinct CDR3 sequences, with around 35% occurring only once. This clonotype appeared a few times. Its antigen is undetermined. Germline CDR1 is SGHDT and CDR2 is YYEEEE. J was trimmed by 0 bases and V by 2 bases; bases with no gene match: 6. The CDR3 has 18 amino acids. This clonotype was obtained from a woman aged 25 to 45 in good health. This chain uses TRBV5-6 with TRBJ2-1; 12 bases are shared with TRBD2. Sequencing input: blood. The CDR3 coding sequence is TGTGCCAGCAGCTTACTAGCGGGAGGTTTAAGCTCCTACAATGAGCAGTTCTTC. As protein: CASSLLAGGLSSYNEQFF. Full variable domain (missing parts from reference TRBV5-6 and TRBJ2-1): DAGVTQSPTHLIKTRGQQVTLRCSPKSGHDTVSWYQQALGQGPQFIFQYYEEEERQRGNFPDRFSGHQFPNYSSELNVNALLLGDSALYLCASSLLAGGLSSYNEQFFGPGTRLTVL.